This T cell receptor beta chain was obtained from a study of spatial heterogeneity in lung cancer (dated by TCRdb to between 2018 and 2021). Regarding the research as a whole: More beta-chain than alpha-chain transcripts were consistently detected, likely reflecting higher beta-chain transcript abundance. TCR transcript counts in tumor regions correlated strongly with a T cell transcriptional module score from matched bulk RNA-seq. In the raw uncorrected reads, each unique combination of TCR and UMI appeared more than ten times on average. In non-small cell lung cancer, the study made a quantitative comparison of TCR alpha and beta repertoires among multiple tumor regions, matched nontumor lung and blood. TCR repertoire features were related to nonsynonymous mutation counts determined by whole-exome sequencing of tumor tissue. Both alpha and beta chains were TCR-sequenced in samples taken at surgery, namely 220 tumor regions, around 70 matched nontumor lung samples and approximately 51 PBMC samples. Study-wide conclusions, independent of this receptor: Additional single-cell paired TCR alpha and beta sequencing was considered necessary to confirm, at a functional level, the hypothesis that regional TCRs recognize regional mutations. Counts of ubiquitous and regional expanded TCRs correlated with counts of ubiquitous and regional nonsynonymous mutations, respectively. TCR-seq coverage of tumor T cells was estimated at only 7% to 8.5% for alpha chains and 13% for beta chains. A correlation was observed between the number of expanded intratumoral alpha and beta TCRs and the tumor nonsynonymous mutation count.

The sample's time point label, decoded: sample taken at primary tumor resection. Donors were 72 patients with early-stage, untreated non-small cell lung cancer from the lung TRACERx cohort. Whole RNA extracted from tumor and nontumor lung tissue, or from cryopreserved PBMC samples, was used for TCR sequencing without cell sorting. A patient was chosen for TCR sequencing only when enough RNA was available from at least two tumor regions. A lung pathologist reviewed the tumor and adjacent nontumor lung specimens before the specimens were selected. V lost 4 bases and J lost 1 base, and the count of bases not matched to a germline gene is 7. Reading the germline V gene gives CDR1 MNHNS and CDR2 SASEGT. Including the terminal cysteine and phenylalanine, the CDR3 comprises 16 residues. Of all the DNA, just the CDR3 is kept, 48 bases in frame from base 1. This clonotype was counted at least ten times. It has no known antigen specificity. No base qualities exist here, and no much larger clone lies one base off it. The size of this beta chain means little, since it is a stray read in a library made for alpha chains.

Libraries were built with 5' RACE. The reads were generated on a NextSeq 500. In the TCR library protocol, a unique molecular identifier was attached to each TCR cDNA molecule so that PCR and sequencing errors could be corrected. The published analysis was carried out like this. TCR identification, UMI-based error correction and CDR3 extraction were performed with Decombinator tools. Expanded TCRs were defined as those above a frequency of 2 per 1,000, corresponding to the top 1% of the tumor frequency distribution. Expanded tumor TCRs statistically deemed absent (corrected P<0.05) from at least one tumor region were classed as regional, and all other expanded tumor TCRs were classed as ubiquitous. Renyi diversity was calculated using the R vegan package after each repertoire was subsampled 100 times to 5,000 TCRs. To build CDR3 similarity networks, amino acid triplet string-kernel similarity was used, and CDR3s were connected when their pairwise similarity was above 0.82. TCRdb reprocessed the public reads (quality trimming at Q25 with fastp, clone calling with MiXCR) and kept in-frame beta chains. Rows matching on CDR3 protein sequence are summarized as one entry with the most common DNA and genes. These V and J calls originate from TCRdb's pipeline instead of the authors' own analysis. In this sample the table shows fewer than 11,000 distinct CDR3 sequences, around 12% of which occur a single time. The top ten clones comprise about 11% of the sample.

The sequenced sample was lung tumor tissue, obtained at surgery. The sequence links TRBV6-1 to TRBJ1-5, with TRBD1 matching 7 junction bases. The receptor was derived from a male donor with early-stage non-small cell lung cancer. The nucleotide sequence reads as follows: TGTGCCAGCAGTGGCGACAGGGAGATAAGCAATCAGCCCCAGCATTTT. Its product reads: CASSGDREISNQPQHF.